Listed below are T cell receptor beta chains from one sample, sequenced in a study of blood T cell repertoires in COVID-19. Sequencing used immunoSEQ multiplex PCR; TCRdb keeps in-frame clones, though not all of them. The sample holds approximately 310,000 clones, 87% seen once. What was sequenced was peripheral blood. The receptors derive from a man aged 45 to 65 with active or convalescent COVID-19. Both conserved end residues are part of each CDR3. The D gene is left open where the match is weak. Expanded clones are given a class, and other clones once, few, many or no size at all.

d_call clone_size j_call v_call cdr3_nt cdr3_aa
. . TRBJ1-2 TRBV6-5 TGTGCCAGCAGTTACGGAGGGGACGGGGGGGGCTACACCTTC CASSYGGDGGGYTF
TRBD2 . TRBJ2-7 TRBV28 TGTGCCAGCAGTCGGGGGGATACCTACGAGCAGTACTTC CASSRGDTYEQYF
TRBD1 . TRBJ2-2 TRBV28 TGTGCCAGCAGTCCTGGGGACAGCTCGGCCGGGGAGCTGTTTTTT CASSPGDSSAGELFF
. . TRBJ1-4 TRBV5-1 TGCGCCAGCAGCTTGGGGGGAGCCCGTGCAACTAATGAAAAACTGTTTTTT CASSLGGARATNEKLFF
TRBD2 . TRBJ2-1 TRBV6-5 TGTGCCAGCAGTTTGGGACTAGCGATGAATGAGCAGTTCTTC CASSLGLAMNEQFF
. . TRBJ1-1 TRBV7-3 TGTGCCAGCAGCGTCGGAGGGACTGAAGCTTTCTTT CASSVGGTEAFF
. . TRBJ2-1 TRBV10-3 TGTGCCATCAGTGAAGGGGGTCGGTTAGCAACCCATGAGCAGTTCTTC CAISEGGRLATHEQFF
TRBD1 . TRBJ2-5 TRBV7-2 TGTGCCAGCAGCCGGGACAGTTCGGGGGAGACCCAGTACTTC CASSRDSSGETQYF
. . TRBJ2-3 TRBV9 TGTGCCAGCAGCGTAGCTGGGGGGGCTAGCACAGATACGCAGTATTTT CASSVAGGASTDTQYF
TRBD2 . TRBJ2-7 TRBV11-2 TGTGCCAGCAGCTTAGGAGGGACTAGCGGCTACGAGCAGTACTTC CASSLGGTSGYEQYF
TRBD1 . TRBJ1-4 TRBV28 TGTGCCAGCAGGGGACAGGGAAATGAAAAACTGTTTTTT CASRGQGNEKLFF
. few TRBJ2-1 TRBV7-2 TGTGCCAGCAGCTTAGGGGCCCGAAATGGCAATGAGCAGTTCTTC CASSLGARNGNEQFF
TRBD1 . TRBJ2-2 TRBV5-1 TGCGCCAGCAGCCCGGGACAGTCGGTCACCGGGGAGCTGTTTTTT CASSPGQSVTGELFF
TRBD2 few TRBJ2-1 TRBV3-1/TRBV3-2 TGTGCCAGCAGCCAAGGCTGGGGCGGGGGGGCGTCCTACAATGAGCAGTTCTTC CASSQGWGGGASYNEQFF
TRBD1 . TRBJ1-2 TRBV6-1 TGTGCCAGCAGTGAGACAGGGGACTATGGCTACACCTTC CASSETGDYGYTF
TRBD2 . TRBJ2-1 TRBV2 TGTGCCAGCAGGCCGTCTAGCGGATACAATGAGCAGTTCTTC CASRPSSGYNEQFF
TRBD1 . TRBJ1-3 TRBV5-1 TGCGCCAGCAGCTTGGACCCGACAGGGGTTGGAAACACCATATATTTT CASSLDPTGVGNTIYF
TRBD2 . TRBJ2-7 TRBV27 TGTGCCAGCGCTTCGACTAGCGGGGGGGCAGGTTACGAGCAGTACTTC CASASTSGGAGYEQYF
TRBD2 once TRBJ2-5 TRBV2 TGTGCCAGCAGTAGCGAGCGGGGGGAGACCCAGTACTTC CASSSERGETQYF
. once TRBJ2-1 TRBV19 TGTGCCAGTAGAAGAACAGGGATTGCCAATGAGCAGTTCTTC CASRRTGIANEQFF
. . TRBJ2-7 TRBV28 TGTGCCAGCAGTTTTCGGAGAGGGGGGACAGCTTCCTACGAGCAGTACTTC CASSFRRGGTASYEQYF
. . TRBJ2-2 TRBV7-9 TGTGCCAGCAGCCCGCCGGGGACGAACACCGGGGAGCTGTTTTTT CASSPPGTNTGELFF
TRBD1 . TRBJ2-3 TRBV6-5 TGTGCCAGCAGTCCTCGGACAGGAGCAGATACGCAGTATTTT CASSPRTGADTQYF
TRBD1 . TRBJ1-3 TRBV15 TGTGCCACCAGCCGCCGACAGGGGAGGGGAAACACCATATATTTT CATSRRQGRGNTIYF
. once TRBJ2-2 TRBV5-1 TGCGCCAGCAGCTTGTTAGGGGCGGAGAACACCGGGGAGCTGTTTTTT CASSLLGAENTGELFF
. few TRBJ1-5 TRBV28 TGTGCCAGCAGTTTTAGCAGGGCTGGACAGCCCCAGCATTTT CASSFSRAGQPQHF
. . TRBJ2-5 TRBV9 TGTGCCAGCAGCGCGACTAGCCAAGAGACCCAGTACTTC CASSATSQETQYF